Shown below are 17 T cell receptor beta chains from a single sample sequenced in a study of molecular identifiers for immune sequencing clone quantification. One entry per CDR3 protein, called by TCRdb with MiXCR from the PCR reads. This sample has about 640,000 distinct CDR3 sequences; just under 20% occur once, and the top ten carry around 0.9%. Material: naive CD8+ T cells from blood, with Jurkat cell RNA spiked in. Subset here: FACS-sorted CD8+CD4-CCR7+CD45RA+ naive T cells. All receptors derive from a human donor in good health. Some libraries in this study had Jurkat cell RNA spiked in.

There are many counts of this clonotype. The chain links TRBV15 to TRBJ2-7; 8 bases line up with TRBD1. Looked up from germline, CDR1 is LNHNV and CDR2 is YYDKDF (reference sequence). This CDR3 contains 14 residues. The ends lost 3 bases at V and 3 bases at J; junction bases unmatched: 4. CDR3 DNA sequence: TGTGCCACCAGCAGCAGGACAGGGTACTACGAGCAGTACTTC. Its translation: CATSSRTGYYEQYF.

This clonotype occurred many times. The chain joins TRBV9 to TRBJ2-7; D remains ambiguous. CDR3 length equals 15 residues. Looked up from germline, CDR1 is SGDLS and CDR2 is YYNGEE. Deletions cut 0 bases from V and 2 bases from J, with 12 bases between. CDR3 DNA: TGTGCCAGCAGCGTAGGTAAGGGTGCTACCTACGAGCAGTACTTC. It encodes CASSVGKGATYEQYF.

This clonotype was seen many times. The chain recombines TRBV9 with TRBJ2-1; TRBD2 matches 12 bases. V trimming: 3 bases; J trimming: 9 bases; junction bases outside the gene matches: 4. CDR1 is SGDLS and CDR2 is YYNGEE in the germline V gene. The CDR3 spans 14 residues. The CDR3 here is CASSGLAGVSEQFF. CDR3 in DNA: TGTGCCAGCAGCGGACTAGCGGGAGTAAGTGAGCAGTTCTTC.

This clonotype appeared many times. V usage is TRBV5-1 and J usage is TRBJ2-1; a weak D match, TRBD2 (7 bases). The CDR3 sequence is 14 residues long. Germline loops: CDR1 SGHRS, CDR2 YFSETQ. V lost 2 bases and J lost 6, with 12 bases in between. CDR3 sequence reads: CASSFAGAGNEQFF. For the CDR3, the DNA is TGCGCCAGCAGCTTCGCGGGGGCAGGCAATGAGCAGTTCTTC.

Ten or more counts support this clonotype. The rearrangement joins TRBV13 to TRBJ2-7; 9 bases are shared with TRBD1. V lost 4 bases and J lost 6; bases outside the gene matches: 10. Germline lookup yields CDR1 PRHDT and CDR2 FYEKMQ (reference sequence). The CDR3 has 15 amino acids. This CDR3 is CASSSPGTGNSEQYF. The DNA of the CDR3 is TGTGCCAGCAGCTCACCGGGGACAGGGAACTCCGAGCAGTACTTC. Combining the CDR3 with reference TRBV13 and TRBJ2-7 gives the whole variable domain AAGVIQSPRHLIKEKRETATLKCYPIPRHDTVYWYQQGPGQDPQFLISFYEKMQSDKGSIPDRFSAQQFSDYHSELNMSSLELGDSALYFCASSSPGTGNSEQYFGPGTRLTVT.

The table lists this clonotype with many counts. The CDR3 reads CASSLMTAAYEQYF. The CDR3 DNA sequence: TGTGCCAGCAGCTTGATGACAGCGGCCTACGAGCAGTACTTC. The chain is built from TRBV5-5 and TRBJ2-7; D is perhaps TRBD1 or TRBD2 (5 bases each). V was shortened by 1 base and J by 2 bases, with 10 bases between the two germline ends. Per germline, CDR1 SGHKS and CDR2 YYEKEE (reference sequence). The CDR3 has 14 amino acids. Based on the CDR3 plus reference TRBV5-5 and TRBJ2-7, the full variable domain is DAGVTQSPTHLIKTRGQQVTLRCSPISGHKSVSWYQQVLGQGPQFIFQYYEKEERGRGNFPDRFSARQFPNYSSELNVNALLLGDSALYLCASSLMTAAYEQYFGPGTRLTVT.

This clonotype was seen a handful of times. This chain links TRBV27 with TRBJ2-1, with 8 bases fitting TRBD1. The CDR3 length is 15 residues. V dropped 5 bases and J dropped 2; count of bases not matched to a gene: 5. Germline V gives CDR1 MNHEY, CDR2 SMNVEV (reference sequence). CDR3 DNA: TGTGCCAGCAGTGTGGGCAGGGGGCCCTACAATGAGCAGTTCTTC. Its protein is CASSVGRGPYNEQFF.

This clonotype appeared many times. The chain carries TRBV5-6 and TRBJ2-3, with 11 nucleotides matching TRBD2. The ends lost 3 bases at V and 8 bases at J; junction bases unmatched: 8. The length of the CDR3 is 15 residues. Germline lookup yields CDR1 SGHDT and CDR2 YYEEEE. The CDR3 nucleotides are TGTGCCAGCAGCTCGACTAGCGGGGTGATGGGTACGCAGTATTTT. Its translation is CASSSTSGVMGTQYF.

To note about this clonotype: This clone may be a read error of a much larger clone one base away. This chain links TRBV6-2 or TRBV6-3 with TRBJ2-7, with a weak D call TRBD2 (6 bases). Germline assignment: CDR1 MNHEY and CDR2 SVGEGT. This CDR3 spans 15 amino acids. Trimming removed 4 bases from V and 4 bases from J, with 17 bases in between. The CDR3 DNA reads TGTGCCAGCAGTTCTATCTGGGACTCGATTTACGAGCAGTACTTC. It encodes CASSSIWDSIYEQYF.

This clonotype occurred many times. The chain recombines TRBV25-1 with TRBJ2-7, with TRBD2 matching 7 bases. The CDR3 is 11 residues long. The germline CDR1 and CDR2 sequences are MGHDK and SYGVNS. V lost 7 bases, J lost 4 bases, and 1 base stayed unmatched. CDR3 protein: CASMGGYEQYF. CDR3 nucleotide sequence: TGTGCCAGCATGGGGGGGTACGAGCAGTACTTC.

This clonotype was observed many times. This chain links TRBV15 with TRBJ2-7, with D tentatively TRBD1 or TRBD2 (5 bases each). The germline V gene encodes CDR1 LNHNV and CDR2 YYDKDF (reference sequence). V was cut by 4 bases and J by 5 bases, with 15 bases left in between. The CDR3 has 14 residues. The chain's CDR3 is CATSTRAGSHEQYF. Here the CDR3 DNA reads TGTGCCACCAGCACGAGGGCAGGGTCCCACGAGCAGTACTTC.

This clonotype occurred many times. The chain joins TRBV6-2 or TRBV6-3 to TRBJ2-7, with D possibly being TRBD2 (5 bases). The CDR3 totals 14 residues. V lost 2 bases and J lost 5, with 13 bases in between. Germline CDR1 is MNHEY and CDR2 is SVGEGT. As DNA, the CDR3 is TGTGCCAGCAGTTACACCGAGGGTGCCCACGAGCAGTACTTC. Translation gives CASSYTEGAHEQYF.

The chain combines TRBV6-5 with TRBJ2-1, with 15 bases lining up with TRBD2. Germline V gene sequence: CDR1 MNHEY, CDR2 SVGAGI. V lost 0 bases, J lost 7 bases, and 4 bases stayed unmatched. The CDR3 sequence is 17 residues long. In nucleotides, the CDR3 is TGTGCCAGCAGTTACTCGACCGGGACTAGCGGGAGGAATGAGCAGTTCTTC. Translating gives CASSYSTGTSGRNEQFF.

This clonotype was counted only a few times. Here the CDR3 DNA reads TGTGCCAGCAGTTACATCCGGGACCCCGAAGCGGCCAAAAACATTCAGTACTTC. Its protein product is CASSYIRDPEAAKNIQYF. This chain uses TRBV6-2 or TRBV6-3 with TRBJ2-4; D is tentatively TRBD1 or TRBD2 (5 bases each). V lost 2 bases to trimming and J lost 1 base, with 18 bases between them. The CDR3 covers 18 residues. CDR1 is MNHEY, CDR2 SVGEGT, per germline.

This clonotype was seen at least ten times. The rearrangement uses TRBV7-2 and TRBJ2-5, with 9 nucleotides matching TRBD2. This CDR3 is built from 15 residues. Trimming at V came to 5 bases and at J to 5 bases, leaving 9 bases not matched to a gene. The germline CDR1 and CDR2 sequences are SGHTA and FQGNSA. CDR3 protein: CASSPLAGGRETQYF. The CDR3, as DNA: TGTGCCAGCAGCCCCCTGGCGGGAGGGCGTGAGACCCAGTACTTC.

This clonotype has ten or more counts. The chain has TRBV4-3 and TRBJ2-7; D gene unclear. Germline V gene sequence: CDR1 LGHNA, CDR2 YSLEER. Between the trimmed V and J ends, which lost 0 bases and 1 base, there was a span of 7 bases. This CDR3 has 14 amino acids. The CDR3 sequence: CASSQDVASYEQYF. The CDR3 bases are TGCGCCAGCAGCCAAGATGTCGCGTCCTACGAGCAGTACTTC.

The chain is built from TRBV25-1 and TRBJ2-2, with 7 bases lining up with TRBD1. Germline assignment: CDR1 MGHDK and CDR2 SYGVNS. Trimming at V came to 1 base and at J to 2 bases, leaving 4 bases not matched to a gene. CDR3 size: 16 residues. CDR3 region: CASSEFGQANTGELFF. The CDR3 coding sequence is TGTGCCAGCAGTGAATTCGGACAGGCCAACACCGGGGAGCTGTTTTTT.